The next 11 T cell receptor beta chains were all read from a single sample in a study of OX40 agonist ivuxolimab in advanced cancers. Method: immunoSEQ multiplex PCR; TCRdb's copy keeps in-frame clones and lacks some. The table shows 60,000 to 85,000 clones, with approximately 80% occurring only once. The starting material was CD4+ or CD8+ T cells sorted from blood, obtained in a trial of the OX40 agonist ivuxolimab. The source is an adult with an advanced solid tumor such as melanoma, head and neck, liver or kidney cancer.

The chain employs TRBV9 and TRBJ2-1; D may be TRBD1 or TRBD2 (7 bases each). This CDR3 comprises 16 residues. V lost 0 bases and J lost 4, with 14 bases in between. Germline-derived CDR1 and CDR2 are SGDLS and YYNGEE. CDR3 DNA: TGTGCCAGCAGCGTAGGGGAGGGGGCACGGTACAATGAGCAGTTCTTC. This encodes CASSVGEGARYNEQFF.

The rearrangement uses TRBV27 and TRBJ2-7; 12 nucleotides agree with TRBD2. Trimming cost V 5 bases and J 5 bases; bases outside gene matches: 10. This CDR3 spans 16 amino acids. Germline V gene sequence: CDR1 MNHEY, CDR2 SMNVEV (reference sequence). The CDR3 region has the DNA TGTGCCAGCAGTAGCCCGAAAAGACTAGCGGGAGACGAGCAGTACTTC. Translation gives CASSSPKRLAGDEQYF.

The genes are TRBV6-5 and TRBJ1-2, with D possibly TRBD1 on 5 matching bases. Germline V gene sequence: CDR1 MNHEY, CDR2 SVGAGI. The V end lost 4 bases, the J end lost 3 bases, and 6 bases lay between the germline ends. This CDR3 is built from 12 residues. CDR3 in amino acids: CASSFRDYGYTF. As DNA, the CDR3 is TGTGCCAGCAGTTTCAGGGACTATGGCTACACCTTC.

The chain uses TRBV6-6 and TRBJ1-6, with TRBD1 identical over 9 bases. The CDR3 length is 15 residues. V shed 5 bases, J shed 6 bases, and the junction held 5 bases outside the gene matches. The V gene's germline CDR1 is MNHNY and CDR2 SVGAGI (reference sequence). CDR3 DNA: TGTGCCAGCAGTCCGGGACAGGGAGCTAATTCACCCCTCCACTTT. It yields the protein CASSPGQGANSPLHF.

The V and J genes are TRBV30 and TRBJ2-6; D may be TRBD1 (6 bases). The length of the CDR3 is 14 residues. V dropped 6 bases and J dropped 7 bases, with 16 bases sitting between them. The V gene's germline CDR1 is GTSNPN and CDR2 SVGIG (reference sequence). The CDR3 protein is CACSRTGQANVLTF. The CDR3, as DNA: TGTGCCTGCTCTCGAACAGGGCAAGCCAACGTCCTGACTTTC.

This sequence joins TRBV19 and TRBJ2-7; the D is unclear. The germline gives CDR1 LNHDA, CDR2 SQIVND (reference sequence). This CDR3 has 15 residues. V lost 3 bases and J 4 bases, leaving 16 bases between the germline ends. CDR3 sequence (DNA): TGTGCCAGTAGTATCGCCCGTACGAGAGGATACGAGCAGTACTTC. Encoded protein: CASSIARTRGYEQYF.

In this sample, this clone turned up once. This chain links TRBV7-8 with TRBJ2-7; D gene uncertain. The germline gives CDR1 SGHVS, CDR2 FQNEAQ. The CDR3 covers 13 residues. The germline V and J ends were trimmed by 4 bases and 10 bases, with 17 bases remaining between them. DNA of the CDR3: TGTGCCAGCAGCTCCACCCCCGTCCTACGACAGTACTTC. Its translation: CASSSTPVLRQYF.

The V and J genes are TRBV5-6 and TRBJ1-2; D is unresolved. The CDR3 runs to 13 residues. Trimming cost V 1 base and J 8 bases, with 12 bases left between them. Germline CDR1 SGHDT, CDR2 YYEEEE. The CDR3 region is CASSLSRPSGYTF. DNA of the CDR3: TGTGCCAGCAGCTTGTCCAGACCTTCGGGCTACACCTTC. The full variable domain, rest sourced from reference TRBV5-6 and TRBJ1-2, is DAGVTQSPTHLIKTRGQQVTLRCSPKSGHDTVSWYQQALGQGPQFIFQYYEEEERQRGNFPDRFSGHQFPNYSSELNVNALLLGDSALYLCASSLSRPSGYTFGSGTRLTVV.

This clone has just one count. The chain uses TRBV14 and TRBJ1-6; D is unclear. Trimming took off 5 bases at V and 9 bases at J, with 14 bases between the two ends. The germline V gene has CDR1 SGHDN and CDR2 FVKESK. This CDR3 has 14 residues. The CDR3 is CASSFTVGISPLHF. The CDR3 DNA reads TGTGCCAGCAGCTTCACAGTCGGGATTTCACCCCTCCACTTT. Full variable domain (rest looked up from reference TRBV14 and TRBJ1-6): EAGVTQFPSHSVIEKGQTVTLRCDPISGHDNLYWYRRVMGKEIKFLLHFVKESKQDESGMPNNRFLAERTGGTYSTLKVQPAELEDSGVYFCASSFTVGISPLHFGNGTRLTVT.

The chain employs TRBV19 and TRBJ1-4; D ambiguous. The CDR3 spans 15 residues. CDR1 and CDR2 from the germline V gene are LNHDA and SQIVND (reference sequence). Between the trimmed V and J ends, which lost 0 bases and 2 bases, there was a span of 7 bases. As DNA, the CDR3 is TGTGCCAGTAGTATAGATCTCCGGACTAATGAAAAACTGTTTTTT. Protein: CASSIDLRTNEKLFF.

V is TRBV5-4 and J is TRBJ2-5; 7 bases match TRBD2. The germline gives CDR1 SGHNT, CDR2 YYREEE (reference sequence). The V and J ends lost 3 bases and 2 bases, in that order; junction bases with no gene match: 13. The CDR3 covers 17 residues. The CDR3 DNA sequence: TGTGCCAGCAGCTCCGAGATTCCGGGACTACGACAAGAGACCCAGTACTTC. This sequence encodes CASSSEIPGLRQETQYF.